This T cell receptor (beta chain) comes out of a study of cytomegalovirus exposure and HLA in healthy donors. The CDR3 has 13 amino acids. The germline V gene encodes CDR1 MNHNS and CDR2 SASEGT. Vbeta (60) and Jbeta (13) primers were used in the PCR. Original processing methods: In a later analysis, the count reached some 88 million unique TCR beta chains, with approximately 10 million shared. Profiled with immunoSEQ multiplex PCR; TCRdb holds only in-frame clones, not every one. The V and J calls and clone size are taken from that table; D and trimming were inferred from the DNA. The repertoire holds about 130,000 clones, with under 90% as singletons. To note about this clone: What it binds is unknown.

Whole-study results and caveats: A missense variant in DCLRE1C was later tied to TCR beta V- and J-gene trimming. Reports showed the classifier diagnosing cytomegalovirus status with high specificity and sensitivity. Sequence variants that were highly shared formed a cluster that was likely a sequencing artifact.

The gene calls are TRBV6-1 and TRBJ2-5; possibly TRBD1 for D (5 bases). The J call may not be correct, given that the DNA end is closer to TRBJ2-7. This TCR derives from a young man in good health and CMV-seronegative. Material: PBMCs. The CDR3 loop is CASSEFPRAEQYF. The CDR3 DNA follows: TGTGCCAGCAGTGAATTCCCCAGGGCCGAGCAGTACTTC.